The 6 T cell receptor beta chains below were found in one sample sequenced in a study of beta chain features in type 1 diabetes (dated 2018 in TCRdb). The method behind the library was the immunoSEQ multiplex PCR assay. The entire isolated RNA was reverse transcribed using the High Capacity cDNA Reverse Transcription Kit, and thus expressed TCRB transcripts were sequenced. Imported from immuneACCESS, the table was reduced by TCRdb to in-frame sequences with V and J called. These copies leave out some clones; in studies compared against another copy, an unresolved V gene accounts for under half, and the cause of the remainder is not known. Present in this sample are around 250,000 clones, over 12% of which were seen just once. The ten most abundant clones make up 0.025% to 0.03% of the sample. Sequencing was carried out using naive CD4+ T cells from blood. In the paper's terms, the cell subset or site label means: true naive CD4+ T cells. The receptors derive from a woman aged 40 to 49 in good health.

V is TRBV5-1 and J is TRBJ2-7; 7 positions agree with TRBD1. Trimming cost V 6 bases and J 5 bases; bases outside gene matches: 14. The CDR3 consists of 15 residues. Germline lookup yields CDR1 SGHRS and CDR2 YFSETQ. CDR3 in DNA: TGCGCCAGCAAACTTGAACGGACAGGCATCGACGAGCAGTACTTC. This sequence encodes CASKLERTGIDEQYF.

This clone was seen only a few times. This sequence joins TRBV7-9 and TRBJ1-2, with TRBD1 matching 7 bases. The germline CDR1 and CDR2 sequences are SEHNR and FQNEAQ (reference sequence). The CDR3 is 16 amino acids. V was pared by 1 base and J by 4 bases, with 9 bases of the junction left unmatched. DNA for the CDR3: TGTGCCAGCAGCTTAGTCGCAGGGGGTGGATCCTATGGCTACACCTTC. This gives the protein CASSLVAGGGSYGYTF.

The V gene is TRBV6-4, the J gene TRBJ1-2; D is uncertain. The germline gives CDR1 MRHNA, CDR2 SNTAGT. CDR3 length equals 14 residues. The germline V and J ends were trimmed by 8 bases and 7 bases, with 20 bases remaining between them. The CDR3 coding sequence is TGTGCCAGCTGGCGGCTTGGCGGAGGTGGTGGCTACACCTTC. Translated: CASWRLGGGGGYTF.

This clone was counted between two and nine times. CDR3 residues: CASSLDRRTGELFF. The CDR3 coding sequence is TGCGCCAGCAGCTTGGACCGCCGGACCGGGGAGCTGTTTTTT. This chain joins TRBV5-1 and TRBJ2-2; D remains unclear. The CDR3 runs to 14 residues. V lost 0 bases to trimming and J lost 5 bases, with 8 bases between them. From germline, CDR1 is SGHRS and CDR2 YFSETQ.

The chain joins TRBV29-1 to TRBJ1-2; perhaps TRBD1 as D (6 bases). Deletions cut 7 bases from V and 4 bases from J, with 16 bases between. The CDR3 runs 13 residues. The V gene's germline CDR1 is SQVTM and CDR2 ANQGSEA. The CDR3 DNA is TGCAGCGAACCCGGGGGGCTCGGCTATGGCTACACCTTC. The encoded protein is CSEPGGLGYGYTF.

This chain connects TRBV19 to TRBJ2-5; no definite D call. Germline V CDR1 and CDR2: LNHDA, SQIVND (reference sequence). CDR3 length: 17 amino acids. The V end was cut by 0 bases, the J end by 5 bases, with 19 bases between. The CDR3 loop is CASSIDPRGAGSETQYF. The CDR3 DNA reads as TGTGCCAGTAGTATAGATCCGCGAGGAGCCGGTAGCGAGACCCAGTACTTC.